The entry below gives a single T cell receptor beta chain sequence along with its context. It has no known antigen specificity. Base qualities are not recorded, but no much larger clone differs from it by a single base. These data come from a study of OX40 agonist ivuxolimab in advanced cancers. Background on the whole study: Ivuxolimab was an agonistic, fully human IgG2 monoclonal antibody directed against OX40 (CD134), a costimulatory receptor. The dose-escalation cohort was around 84% male with a mean age of around 62 years, ranging from about 20 to 80. Among the roughly 52 dose-escalation patients, approximately 20 had hepatocellular carcinoma, 15 melanoma, 9 renal cell carcinoma and 9 head and neck cancer. Patients were allowed to have had prior anti-PD-1, anti-PD-L1 or anti-CTLA-4 therapy, and approximately 37% of the dose-escalation patients had been treated with checkpoint inhibitors. The monotherapy dose-escalation portion (N of about 50 patients) of the phase I ivuxolimab trial is reported in the paper. Partial responses occurred in three dose-escalation patients: two with cutaneous melanoma and one with hepatocellular carcinoma. The purpose of peripheral TCRbeta sequencing was to test whether ivuxolimab changed TCR sequence diversity and led to clonal T-cell expansion. Intravenous ivuxolimab was administered to patients every 2 weeks at six dose levels: 0.01, 0.1, 0.3, 1.5, 3 and 10 mg/kg. The paper as a whole reports these results and caveats: Which antigens the clonally expanded peripheral T cells were specific for was not determined. After ivuxolimab, more expanded clones were found on average in CD8+ T cells than in CD4+ T cells. Clonal expansion of both CD4+ and CD8+ blood T cells was observed from baseline to week 6 at doses 0.1 to 3.0 mg/kg. In partial responders in the 0.1-3.0 mg/kg groups, normalized peripheral clonal expansion was found to be among the lowest, especially among CD8+ T cells. Low levels of normalized T-cell clonal expansion were also seen in some patients who did not respond.

Genomic DNA was extracted from sorted cells for sequencing of the TCRbeta CDR3 region. The immunoSEQ Assay was used for sequencing of TCRbeta CDR3 regions. TCRdb stores this immuneACCESS table with in-frame sequences only. Part of the clones is absent; in the studies checked, under half of the shortfall reflects unresolved V genes, and no reason is known for the rest. This sample is represented by 65,000 to 90,000 clones; approximately 90% of them were singletons. The biggest ten clones account for roughly 0.5% of the sample. The trial excluded patients who had a history of autoimmune disease or were on systemic immunosuppression. Peripheral blood for TCR sequencing was collected from all dose cohorts at baseline, on cycle 4 day 1, and on cycle 7 day 1. Samples were obtained from an open-label, multicenter, first-in-human phase I dose-escalation trial of ivuxolimab. Adults with locally advanced or metastatic head and neck squamous cell, hepatocellular, melanoma or renal cell carcinoma were enrolled in the trial. CD4+ and CD8+ T cells were sorted separately from peripheral blood before TCR sequencing.

CDR1 and CDR2 were assigned from the germline V gene as SNHLY and FYNNEI. The CDR3 contains 12 residues, cysteine and phenylalanine counted. Only the CDR3 DNA is retained, 36 bases long and in frame from the first base. The junction carries 13 bases between V and J, which are trimmed by 6 bases and 10 bases respectively. The sequence joins TRBV2 to TRBJ1-5; matching of 6 bases hints at TRBD1 as the D gene. This TCR derives from an adult with an advanced solid tumor such as melanoma, head and neck, liver or kidney cancer. The sample here was CD4+ or CD8+ T cells sorted from blood, taken in a trial of the OX40 agonist ivuxolimab. The DNA sequence is TGTGCCAGCAGCGGCAACAGGGATCCCCAGCATTTT. It codes for CASSGNRDPQHF.